These 8 T cell receptor beta chains came from one sample sequenced in a study of cytomegalovirus exposure and HLA in healthy donors. Generated by immunoSEQ multiplex PCR, the TCRdb table keeps only in-frame clones and is missing some. Of about 110,000 clones in the sample, 90% to 96% were seen once. The material sequenced was PBMCs. Receptors were obtained from a woman under 30 in good health and CMV-seronegative.

Concerning this clone: An end of the junction differs from the germline gene, which may be a read error. The chain has TRBV7-7 and TRBJ2-3; 7 bases match TRBD1. Germline V lookup: CDR1 SSHAT, CDR2 FNYEAQ (reference sequence). CDR3 length: 15 residues. In nucleotides, the CDR3 is TGTGCTAGCAGCCTACAGGGGACGAGCACAGATACGCAGTATTTT. Residues: CASSLQGTSTDTQYF.

The CDR3 spells CASSYRGTGYGYTF. In DNA form, the CDR3 reads TGTGCCAGCAGTTACCGTGGGACAGGCTATGGCTACACCTTC. This rearrangement joins TRBV6-5 to TRBJ1-2; 8 bases agree with TRBD1. V shed 2 bases and J 4 bases; nucleotides not matched to a gene: 3. This CDR3 comprises 14 residues. Germline CDR1 reads MNHEY; CDR2 reads SVGAGI.

A note on this clone: Other DNA sequences within the sample encode an identical CDR3. The V call is TRBV7-2, the J call TRBJ2-7, with D possibly matching TRBD1 (6 bases). V dropped 3 bases and J dropped 2 bases, with 8 bases sitting between them. Per the germline V gene, CDR1 is SGHTA and CDR2 is FQGNSA. This CDR3 is built from 13 residues. This CDR3 reads CASSFSGAYEQYF. The CDR3 DNA follows: TGTGCCAGCAGCTTTTCAGGGGCCTACGAGCAGTACTTC.

The V and J genes are TRBV19 and TRBJ2-5, with TRBD1 matching over 10 bases. The trim removed 8 bases at V and 5 bases at J, leaving 5 bases unmatched. Germline V gives CDR1 LNHDA, CDR2 SQIVND (reference sequence). This CDR3 spans 13 amino acids. The CDR3 region has the DNA TGTGCCAGTGGGACAGGGGCGGCGGAGACCCAGTACTTC. Its translation is CASGTGAAETQYF.

Only one count was recorded for this clone. The CDR3 DNA follows: TGTGCCAGCAGTGAACTTTCTAGCGGGGGTACATACGAGCAGTACTTC. Translation gives CASSELSSGGTYEQYF. This chain connects TRBV2 to TRBJ2-7; 10 bases agree with TRBD2. Germline trimming cut 2 bases from V and 4 bases from J; bases unmatched to any gene: 8. Germline V gives CDR1 SNHLY, CDR2 FYNNEI. The CDR3 length is 16 residues. Combining the CDR3 with reference TRBV2 and TRBJ2-7 gives the whole variable domain EPEVTQTPSHQVTQMGQEVILRCVPISNHLYFYWYRQILGQKVEFLVSFYNNEISEKSEIFDDQFSVERPDGSNFTLKIRSTKLEDSAMYFCASSELSSGGTYEQYFGPGTRLTVT.

J is TRBJ2-1 and V is TRBV30; TRBD1 is a possible D gene (6 bases). In germline, CDR1 is GTSNPN, CDR2 SVGIG (reference sequence). This CDR3 has 12 amino acids. V was cut by 3 bases and J by 9 bases, with 12 bases left in between. The CDR3 region is CAWRLQGSEQFF. The CDR3 coding sequence is TGTGCCTGGAGGTTACAGGGTAGTGAGCAGTTCTTC. Filled out from reference TRBV30 and TRBJ2-1, the complete variable domain reads SQTIHQWPATLVQPVGSPLSLECTVEGTSNPNLYWYRQAAGRGLQLLFYSVGIGQISSEVPQNLSASRPQDRQFILSSKKLLLSDSGFYLCAWRLQGSEQFFGPGTRLTVL.

This clone is a singleton in its sample. The chain carries TRBV7-2 and TRBJ1-6; TRBD1 agrees at 8 bases. J was trimmed by 10 bases and V by 4 bases; bases with no gene match: 6. This CDR3 contains 14 residues. Germline-derived CDR1 and CDR2 are SGHTA and FQGNSA. The CDR3 region is CASSSNRGDSPLHF. DNA of the CDR3: TGTGCCAGCAGCTCTAACAGGGGGGACTCACCCCTCCACTTT. Filled out from reference TRBV7-2 and TRBJ1-6, the complete variable domain reads GAGVSQSPSNKVTEKGKDVELRCDPISGHTALYWYRQSLGQGLEFLIYFQGNSAPDKSGLPSDRFSAERTGGSVSTLTIQRTQQEDSAVYLCASSSNRGDSPLHFGNGTRLTVT.

This clone came up once. The rearrangement links TRBV25-1 to TRBJ1-1, with D hard to call. V was shortened by 3 bases and J by 5 bases, with 16 bases between the two germline ends. This CDR3 contains 15 residues. Germline CDR1 and CDR2: MGHDK and SYGVNS. CDR3 sequence: CASSDPSLSGTEAFF. CDR3 DNA: TGTGCCAGCAGTGACCCTTCTCTCTCCGGGACTGAAGCTTTCTTT.